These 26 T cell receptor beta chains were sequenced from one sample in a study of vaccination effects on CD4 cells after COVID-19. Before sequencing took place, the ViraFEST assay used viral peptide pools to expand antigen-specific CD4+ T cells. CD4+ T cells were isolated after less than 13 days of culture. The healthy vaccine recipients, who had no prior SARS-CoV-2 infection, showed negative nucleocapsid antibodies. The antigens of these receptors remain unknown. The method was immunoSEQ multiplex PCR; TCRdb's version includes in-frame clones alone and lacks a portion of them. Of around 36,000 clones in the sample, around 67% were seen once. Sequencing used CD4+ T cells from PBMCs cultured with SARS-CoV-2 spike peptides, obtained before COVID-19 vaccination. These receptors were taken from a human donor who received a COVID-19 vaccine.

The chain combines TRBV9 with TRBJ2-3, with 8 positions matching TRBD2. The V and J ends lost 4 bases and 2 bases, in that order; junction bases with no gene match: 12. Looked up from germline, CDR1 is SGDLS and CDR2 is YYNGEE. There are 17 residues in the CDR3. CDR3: CASSPRGSGVFTDTQYF. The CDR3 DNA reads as TGTGCCAGCAGCCCCCGGGGTAGCGGGGTTTTCACAGATACGCAGTATTTT.

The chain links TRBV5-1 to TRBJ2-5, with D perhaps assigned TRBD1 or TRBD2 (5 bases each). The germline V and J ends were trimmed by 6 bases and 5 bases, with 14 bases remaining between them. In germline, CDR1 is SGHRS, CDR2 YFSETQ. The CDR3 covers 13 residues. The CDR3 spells CASTWTEGETQYF. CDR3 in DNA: TGCGCCAGCACCTGGACCGAGGGGGAGACCCAGTACTTC.

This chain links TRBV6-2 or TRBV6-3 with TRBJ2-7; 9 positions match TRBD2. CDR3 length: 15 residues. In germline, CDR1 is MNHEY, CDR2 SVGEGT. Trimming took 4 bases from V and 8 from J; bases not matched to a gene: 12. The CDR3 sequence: CASSSSTSGAVKQYF. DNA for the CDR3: TGTGCCAGCAGTTCCTCGACTAGCGGCGCGGTTAAGCAGTACTTC.

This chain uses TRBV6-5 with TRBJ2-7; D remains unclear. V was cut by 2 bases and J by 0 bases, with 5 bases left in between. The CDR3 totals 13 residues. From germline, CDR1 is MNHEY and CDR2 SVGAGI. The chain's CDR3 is CASSYAASYEQYF. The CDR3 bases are TGTGCCAGCAGTTACGCAGCCTCCTACGAGCAGTACTTC.

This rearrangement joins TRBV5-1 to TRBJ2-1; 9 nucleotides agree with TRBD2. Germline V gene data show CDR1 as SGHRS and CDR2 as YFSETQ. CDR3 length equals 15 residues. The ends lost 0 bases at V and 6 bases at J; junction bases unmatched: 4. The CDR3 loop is CASSLEASGTNEQFF. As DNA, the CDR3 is TGCGCCAGCAGCTTGGAGGCTAGCGGGACCAATGAGCAGTTCTTC.

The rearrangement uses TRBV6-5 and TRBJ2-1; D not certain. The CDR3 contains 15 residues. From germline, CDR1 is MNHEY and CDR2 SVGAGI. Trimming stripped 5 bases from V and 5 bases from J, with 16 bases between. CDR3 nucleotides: TGTGCCAGCAGTCGACTCCCCCCGACGGACAATGAGCAGTTCTTC. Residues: CASSRLPPTDNEQFF.

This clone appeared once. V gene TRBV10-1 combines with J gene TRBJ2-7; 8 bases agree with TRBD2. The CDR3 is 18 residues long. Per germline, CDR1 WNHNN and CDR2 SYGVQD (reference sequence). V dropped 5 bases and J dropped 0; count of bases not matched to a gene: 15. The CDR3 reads CASSQGHGGGYLSYEQYF. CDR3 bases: TGCGCCAGCAGTCAAGGGCACGGGGGGGGCTACCTCTCCTACGAGCAGTACTTC.

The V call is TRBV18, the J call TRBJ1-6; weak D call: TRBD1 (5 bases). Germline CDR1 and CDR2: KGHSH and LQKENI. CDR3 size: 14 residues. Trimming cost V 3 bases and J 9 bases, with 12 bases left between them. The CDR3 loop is CASSPIGGSSPLHF. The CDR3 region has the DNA TGTGCCAGCTCACCCATTGGGGGGAGTTCACCCCTCCACTTT.

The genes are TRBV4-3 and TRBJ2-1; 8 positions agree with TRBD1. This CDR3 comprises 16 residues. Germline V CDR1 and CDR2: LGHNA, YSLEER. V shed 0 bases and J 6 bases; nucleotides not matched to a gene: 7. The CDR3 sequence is CASSQDLRQGFNEQFF. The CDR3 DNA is TGCGCCAGCAGCCAAGATCTGAGACAGGGGTTCAATGAGCAGTTCTTC.

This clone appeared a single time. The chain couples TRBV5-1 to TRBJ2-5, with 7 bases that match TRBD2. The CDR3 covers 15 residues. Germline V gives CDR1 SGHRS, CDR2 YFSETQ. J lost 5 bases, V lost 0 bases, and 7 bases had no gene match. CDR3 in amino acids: CASSLDPAGRETQYF. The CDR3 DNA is TGCGCCAGCAGCTTGGACCCAGCGGGGCGGGAGACCCAGTACTTC.

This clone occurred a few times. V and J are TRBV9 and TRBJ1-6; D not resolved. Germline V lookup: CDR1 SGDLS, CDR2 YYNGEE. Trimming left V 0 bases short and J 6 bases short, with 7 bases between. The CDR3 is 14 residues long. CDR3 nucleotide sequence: TGTGCCAGCAGCGTAGACACCCCTAATTCACCCCTCCACTTT. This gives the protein CASSVDTPNSPLHF.

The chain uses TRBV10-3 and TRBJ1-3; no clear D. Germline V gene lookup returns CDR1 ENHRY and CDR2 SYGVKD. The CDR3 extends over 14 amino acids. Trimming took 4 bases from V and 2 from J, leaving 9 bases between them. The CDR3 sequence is CAISVDTPGNTIYF. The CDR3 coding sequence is TGTGCCATCAGTGTTGACACTCCTGGAAACACCATATATTTT.

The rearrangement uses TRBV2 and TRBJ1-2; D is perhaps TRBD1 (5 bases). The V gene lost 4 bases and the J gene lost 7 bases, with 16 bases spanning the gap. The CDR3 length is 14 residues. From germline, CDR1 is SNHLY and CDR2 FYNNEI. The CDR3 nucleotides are TGTGCCAGCAGTGTAGAAAGGCAGGGCGGTGGCTACACCTTC. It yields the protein CASSVERQGGGYTF.

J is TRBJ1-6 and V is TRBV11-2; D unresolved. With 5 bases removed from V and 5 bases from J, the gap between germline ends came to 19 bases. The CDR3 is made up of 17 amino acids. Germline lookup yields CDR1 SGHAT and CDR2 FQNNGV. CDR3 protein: CASSPGPTRNDNSPLHF. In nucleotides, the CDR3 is TGTGCCAGCAGCCCTGGGCCGACAAGGAACGATAATTCACCCCTCCACTTT.

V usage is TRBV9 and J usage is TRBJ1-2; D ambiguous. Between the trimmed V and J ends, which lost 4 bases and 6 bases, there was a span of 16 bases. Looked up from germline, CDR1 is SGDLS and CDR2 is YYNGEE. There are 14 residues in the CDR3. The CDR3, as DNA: TGTGCCAGCAGCCCCCAACCTAGGCCTCATGGCTACACCTTC. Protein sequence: CASSPQPRPHGYTF.

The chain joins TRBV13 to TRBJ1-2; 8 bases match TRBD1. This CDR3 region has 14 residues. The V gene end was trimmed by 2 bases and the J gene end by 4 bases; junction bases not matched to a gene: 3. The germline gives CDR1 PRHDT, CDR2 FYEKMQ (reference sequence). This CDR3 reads CASSLNTGGYGYTF. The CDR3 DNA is TGTGCCAGCAGCTTAAATACAGGGGGCTATGGCTACACCTTC.

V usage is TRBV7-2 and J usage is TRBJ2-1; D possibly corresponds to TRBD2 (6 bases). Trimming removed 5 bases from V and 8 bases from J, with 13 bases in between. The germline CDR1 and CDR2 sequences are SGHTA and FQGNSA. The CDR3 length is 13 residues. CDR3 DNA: TGTGCCAGCAGCCCTCAACTAGCTTATGAGCAGTTCTTC. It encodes CASSPQLAYEQFF.

The CDR3 DNA follows: TGTGCCAGCAGCTTAGAAGCGACTAGCGGGGCCAAAAACATTCAGTACTTC. This translates into CASSLEATSGAKNIQYF. This chain uses TRBV7-8 with TRBJ2-4; 10 bases are shared with TRBD2. Trimming cost V 1 base and J 1 base; bases outside gene matches: 4. The germline CDR1 and CDR2 sequences are SGHVS and FQNEAQ. This CDR3 spans 17 amino acids.

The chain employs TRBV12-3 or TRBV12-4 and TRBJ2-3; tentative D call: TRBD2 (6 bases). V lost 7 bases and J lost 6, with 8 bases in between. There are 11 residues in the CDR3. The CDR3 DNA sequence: TGTGCCAGCACCCTAGCGGATACGCAGTATTTT. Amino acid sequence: CASTLADTQYF.

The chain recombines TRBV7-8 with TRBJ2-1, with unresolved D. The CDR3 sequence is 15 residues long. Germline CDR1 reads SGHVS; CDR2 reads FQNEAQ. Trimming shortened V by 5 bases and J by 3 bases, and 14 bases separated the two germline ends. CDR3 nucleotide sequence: TGTGCCAGCAGCCCTATTTTTAGGGTCTACAATGAGCAGTTCTTC. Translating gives CASSPIFRVYNEQFF. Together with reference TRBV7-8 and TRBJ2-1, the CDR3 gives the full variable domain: GAGVSQSPRYKVAKRGQDVALRCDPISGHVSLFWYQQALGQGPEFLTYFQNEAQLDKSGLPSDRFFAERPEGSVSTLKIQRTQQEDSAVYLCASSPIFRVYNEQFFGPGTRLTVL.

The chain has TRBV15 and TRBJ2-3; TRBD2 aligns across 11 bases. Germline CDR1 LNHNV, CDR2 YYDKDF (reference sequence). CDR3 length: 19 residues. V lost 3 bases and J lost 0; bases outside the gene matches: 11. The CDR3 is CATSSGGTSGGASTDTQYF. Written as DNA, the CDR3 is TGTGCCACCAGCAGTGGGGGGACTAGCGGAGGGGCTAGCACAGATACGCAGTATTTT.

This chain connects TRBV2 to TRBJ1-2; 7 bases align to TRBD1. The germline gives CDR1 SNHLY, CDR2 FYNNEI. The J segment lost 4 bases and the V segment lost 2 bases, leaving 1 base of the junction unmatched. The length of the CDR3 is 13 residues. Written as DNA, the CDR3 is TGTGCCAGCAGTGAAAGGGGGCTCTATGGCTACACCTTC. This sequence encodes CASSERGLYGYTF.

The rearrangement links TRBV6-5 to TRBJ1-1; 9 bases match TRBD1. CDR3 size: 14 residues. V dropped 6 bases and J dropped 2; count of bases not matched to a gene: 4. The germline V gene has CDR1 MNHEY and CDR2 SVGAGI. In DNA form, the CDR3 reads TGTGCCAGCAGACGGACAGGGGCCAACACTGAAGCTTTCTTT. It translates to CASRRTGANTEAFF.

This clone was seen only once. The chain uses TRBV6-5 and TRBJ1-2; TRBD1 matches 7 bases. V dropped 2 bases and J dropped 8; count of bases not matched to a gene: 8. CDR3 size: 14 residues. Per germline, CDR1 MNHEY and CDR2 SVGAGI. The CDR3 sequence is CASSYRDSTLGYTF. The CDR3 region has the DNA TGTGCCAGCAGTTACCGGGACAGCACCCTGGGCTACACCTTC.

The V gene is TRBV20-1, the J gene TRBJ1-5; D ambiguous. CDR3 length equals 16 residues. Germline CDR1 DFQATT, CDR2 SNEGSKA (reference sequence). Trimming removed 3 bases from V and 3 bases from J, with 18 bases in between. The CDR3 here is CSASPGLTSSNQPQHF. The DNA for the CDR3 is TGCAGTGCTAGTCCCGGCTTAACAAGTTCCAATCAGCCCCAGCATTTT.

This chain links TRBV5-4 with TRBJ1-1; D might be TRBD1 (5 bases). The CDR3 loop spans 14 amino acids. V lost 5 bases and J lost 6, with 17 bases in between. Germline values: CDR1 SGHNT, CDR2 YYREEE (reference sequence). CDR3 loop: CASSPRGINAEAFF. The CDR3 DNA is TGTGCCAGCAGTCCCCGGGGGATTAATGCTGAAGCTTTCTTT.